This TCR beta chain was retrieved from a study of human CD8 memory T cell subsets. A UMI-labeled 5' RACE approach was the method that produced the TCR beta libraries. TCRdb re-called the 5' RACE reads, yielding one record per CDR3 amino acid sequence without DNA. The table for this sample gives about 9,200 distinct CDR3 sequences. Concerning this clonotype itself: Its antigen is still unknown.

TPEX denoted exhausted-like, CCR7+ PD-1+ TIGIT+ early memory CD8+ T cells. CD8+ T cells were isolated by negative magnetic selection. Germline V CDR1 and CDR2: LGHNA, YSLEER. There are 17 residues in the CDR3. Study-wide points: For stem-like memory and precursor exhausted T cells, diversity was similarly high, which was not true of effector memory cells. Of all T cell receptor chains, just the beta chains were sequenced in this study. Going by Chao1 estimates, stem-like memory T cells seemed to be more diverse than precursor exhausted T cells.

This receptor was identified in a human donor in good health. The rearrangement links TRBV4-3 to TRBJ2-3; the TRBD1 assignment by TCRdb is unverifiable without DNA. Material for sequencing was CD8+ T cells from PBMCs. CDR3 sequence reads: CASSQDPAGASTDTQYF.